The present T cell receptor beta chain was sequenced within a study of immune cell composition in non-small cell lung cancer. The normal lung sample lay at least 3 cm, and maximally far, from the tumour. The assay was immunoSEQ multiplex PCR, and TCRdb's table has in-frame clones only and misses some. This table has just over 750 clones, less than 80% appearing once. The sample taken for sequencing was non-adjacent lung tissue. The sequence was obtained from a human donor with non-small cell lung cancer.

The CDR3 bases are TGTGCCAGCAGTGGTGGTACCTCTGGGGCCAACGTCCTGACTTTC. Protein product: CASSGGTSGANVLTF. The chain is built from TRBV6-1 and TRBJ2-6; unclear D gene. The CDR3 has 15 amino acids. CDR1 is MNHNS and CDR2 is SASEGT in the germline V gene. With 4 bases removed from V and 0 bases from J, the gap between germline ends came to 7 bases.